This T cell receptor beta chain was profiled in a study of T cells expressing NK-cell markers. About the study: TCR beta repertoires came from sorted CD3+CD56+NKG2C+, CD3+CD56+NKG2C- and CD3+CD56-NKG2C+ T cells.

This CDR3 contains 14 residues. General observations from the study: CD8+ T cells in six donors included dominant NKG2C+ clonotypes at roughly 1.0-8%.

On this clonotype itself: Its antigen is unknown.

Following a re-call of the 5' RACE reads, TCRdb has one entry per CDR3 protein and lacks DNA. The sample shows about 150,000 distinct CDR3 sequences, and around a third sits with its ten largest clones. The chain is built from TRBV12-3 or TRBV12-4 and TRBJ1-5; TCRdb reports TRBD1, a call that lacks DNA to check it against. The TCR originated in a woman in her 50s in good health. Sequenced material: blood T cells: a sorted CD56 or NKG2C T cell subset, CD4+ or CD8+ T cells, or bulk PBMC T cells (not recorded which). The CDR3 loop reads CASTQGVTYQPQHF.